The present T cell receptor beta chain was sequenced within a study of T cell clones after liver transplantation. As concerns this clone: The target antigen is unknown.

Overall study findings and caveats: In 5 of 8 subjects, circulating graft-donor-reactive CD4 TCRbeta sequences fell significantly after transplant. These preliminary findings come from unstandardized post-transplant sampling times. In two subjects, few donor cells limited the measurable donor-reactive repertoire.

This CDR3 has 15 amino acids. The V gene's germline CDR1 is GTSNPN and CDR2 SVGIG (reference sequence). V shed 5 bases and J shed 6 bases, with 22 bases lying between them. The data were produced by immunoSEQ multiplex PCR, yet TCRdb's version contains in-frame clones alone and is incomplete. Found here are about 70,000 clones, roughly 80% of them singletons; the top ten hold about 0.79%. The chain employs TRBV30 and TRBJ1-1; D is unresolved. The TCR comes from a human patient who received a liver transplant. Certain T cells may be donor cells from the graft. Sequences were derived from CD4+ T cells from blood, sampled 12 months after liver transplant. The CDR3 here is CAWVDKKRGGAEAFF. In DNA, the CDR3 is TGTGCCTGGGTAGACAAAAAGAGAGGAGGAGCTGAAGCTTTCTTT.